This T cell receptor beta chain was sequenced during a study of control samples from healthy donors and cancer patients. The method was immunoSEQ multiplex PCR; TCRdb's version includes in-frame clones alone and lacks a portion of them. The table has under 55,000 clones, 91% seen once. This CDR3 is 16 amino acids long. The germline V gene encodes CDR1 SGHAT and CDR2 FQNNGV. After removal of 3 bases from V and 4 bases from J, the junction contained 5 bases not matched to a gene. The sequencing sample was made of PBMCs. The rearrangement joins TRBV11-2 to TRBJ2-2, with TRBD1 matching over 10 bases. The TCR was taken from a woman between 35 and 50 years old with head and neck cancer. DNA for the CDR3: TGTGCCAGCAGCTTGAGGACAGGGGGGCCCACCGGGGAGCTGTTTTTT. It codes for CASSLRTGGPTGELFF. The variable domain in full, with the rest retrieved from reference TRBV11-2 and TRBJ2-2, is EAGVAQSPRYKIIEKRQSVAFWCNPISGHATLYWYQQILGQGPKLLIQFQNNGVVDDSQLPKDRFSAERLKGVDSTLKIQPAKLEDSAVYLCASSLRTGGPTGELFFGEGSRLTVL.